The 30 T cell receptor beta chains below come from one sample, sequenced in a study of OX40 agonist ivuxolimab in advanced cancers. Repertoires were generated with immunoSEQ multiplex PCR, while TCRdb's copy carries only in-frame clones and drops some. The sample comprises 53,000 or so clones, 85% to 90% of which are singletons, and more than 0.35% rests with the top ten. The material was CD4+ or CD8+ T cells sorted from blood, obtained in a trial of the OX40 agonist ivuxolimab. The receptors here all came from an adult with an advanced solid tumor such as melanoma, head and neck, liver or kidney cancer.

The rearrangement uses TRBV12-5 and TRBJ1-1; D call uncertain. The CDR3 is 14 amino acids. V was trimmed by 2 bases and J by 1 base, leaving 8 bases between them. CDR1 and CDR2 from the germline V gene are LGHNT and FRNRAP. The CDR3 spells CASGLFPGNTEAFF. CDR3 sequence (DNA): TGTGCTAGTGGTTTGTTCCCCGGGAACACTGAAGCTTTCTTT.

This chain uses TRBV21-1 with TRBJ2-5; the DNA was not used to check the table's D call, TRBD1. TRBV21-1 represents a pseudogene. The CDR3 contains 19 residues. CDR3 bases: TGTGCCAGCAGCAAAGGTTTCAGGGGGCTACGAGGGGCCCAAGAGACCCAGTACTTC. As protein: CASSKGFRGLRGAQETQYF.

The chain joins TRBV5-5 to TRBJ2-5; 7 bases fit TRBD2. The CDR3 loop spans 13 amino acids. Germline lookup yields CDR1 SGHKS and CDR2 YYEKEE (reference sequence). With 6 bases clipped from V and 2 bases from J, the junction kept 4 bases outside the gene matches. For the CDR3, the DNA is TGTGCCAGCAACCGGGGGGTTCAAGAGACCCAGTACTTC. This sequence encodes CASNRGVQETQYF.

The chain employs TRBV5-1 and TRBJ1-4; 9 positions match TRBD1. The CDR3 is made up of 15 amino acids. J was trimmed by 3 bases and V by 6 bases; bases with no gene match: 6. The germline V gene has CDR1 SGHRS and CDR2 YFSETQ. The CDR3 reads CASKLTGGSNEKLFF. The CDR3 nucleotides read TGCGCCAGCAAATTAACAGGGGGCTCTAATGAAAAACTGTTTTTT.

This clone came up once. The V gene is TRBV9, the J gene TRBJ2-7; perhaps TRBD1 as D (6 bases). Germline values: CDR1 SGDLS, CDR2 YYNGEE. V was clipped by 0 bases and J by 0 bases, with 10 bases between them. The CDR3 totals 15 residues. CDR3 loop: CASSVATGSSYEQYF. The CDR3 bases are TGTGCCAGCAGCGTAGCTACAGGGAGCTCCTACGAGCAGTACTTC.

The rearrangement uses TRBV29-1 and TRBJ2-1, with D possibly being TRBD2 (6 bases). V lost 3 bases, J lost 0 bases, and 12 bases lay in between. The CDR3 has 15 residues. Per germline, CDR1 SQVTM and CDR2 ANQGSEA. CDR3 in amino acids: CSVESGSYSYNEQFF. The CDR3 DNA sequence: TGCAGCGTTGAGTCCGGGAGTTACTCCTACAATGAGCAGTTCTTC.

The chain carries TRBV5-8 and TRBJ1-1; D is undetermined. Trimming took off 2 bases at V and 0 bases at J, with 5 bases between the two ends. The CDR3 extends over 13 amino acids. CDR1 is SGHTS and CDR2 is YDEGEE in the germline V gene. The chain's CDR3 is CASSFRMNTEAFF. CDR3 in DNA: TGTGCCAGCAGCTTTCGGATGAACACTGAAGCTTTCTTT. The full variable domain, completed using reference TRBV5-8 and TRBJ1-1, is EAGVTQSPTHLIKTRGQQATLRCSPISGHTSVYWYQQALGLGLQFLLWYDEGEERNRGNFPPRFSGRQFPNYSSELNVNALELEDSALYLCASSFRMNTEAFFGQGTRLTVV.

The chain has TRBV6-5 and TRBJ1-2; D remains ambiguous. Germline V gives CDR1 MNHEY, CDR2 SVGAGI. With 6 bases removed from V and 6 bases from J, the gap between germline ends came to 11 bases. The CDR3 has 12 amino acids. CDR3 coding DNA: TGTGCCAGCAGCCTTGTTGGGAATGGCTACACCTTC. Protein: CASSLVGNGYTF.

This chain uses TRBV5-5 with TRBJ1-2, with no clear D. V dropped 4 bases and J dropped 6 bases, with 16 bases sitting between them. CDR1 and CDR2 (germline): SGHKS, YYEKEE (reference sequence). CDR3 length: 14 residues. The CDR3 loop is CASSPWTSLNGYTF. Here the CDR3 DNA reads TGTGCCAGCAGCCCGTGGACGTCCTTAAATGGCTACACCTTC.

CDR3 DNA sequence: TGCGCCAGCAGTCTGACAGGGGGTGAAGCCTACAATGAGCAGTTCTTC. Amino acids: CASSLTGGEAYNEQFF. This sequence joins TRBV10-1 and TRBJ2-1; 9 bases are a match to TRBD1. This CDR3 region has 16 residues. Trimming took 5 bases from V and 2 from J; bases not matched to a gene: 7. Germline V gene lookup returns CDR1 WNHNN and CDR2 SYGVQD (reference sequence).

The chain joins TRBV7-2 to TRBJ1-2, with D unresolved. From germline, CDR1 is SGHTA and CDR2 FQGNSA. The germline V and J ends were trimmed by 5 bases and 5 bases, with 9 bases remaining between them. CDR3 length: 12 residues. CDR3 DNA: TGTGCCAGCAGCGCCATTGAGTATGGCTACACCTTC. The encoded protein is CASSAIEYGYTF.

Comment on this clone: The identical CDR3 is also encoded by other nucleotide sequences in the sample. This sequence joins TRBV18 and TRBJ1-1, with D perhaps TRBD1 (5 bases). The CDR3 is 14 amino acids. Germline CDR1 and CDR2: KGHSH and LQKENI. V lost 0 bases to trimming and J lost 2 bases, with 7 bases between them. The CDR3 region has the DNA TGTGCCAGCTCACCACCTGGGGGTAACACTGAAGCTTTCTTT. Amino acid sequence: CASSPPGGNTEAFF. Combining the CDR3 with reference TRBV18 and TRBJ1-1 gives the whole variable domain NAGVMQNPRHLVRRRGQEARLRCSPMKGHSHVYWYRQLPEEGLKFMVYLQKENIIDESGMPKERFSAEFPKEGPSILRIQQVVRGDSAAYFCASSPPGGNTEAFFGQGTRLTVV.

The chain is built from TRBV28 and TRBJ2-1; the match to TRBD1 covers 7 bases. Germline loops: CDR1 MDHEN, CDR2 SYDVKM. The CDR3 consists of 16 residues. Losses at the gene ends were 4 bases for V and 5 bases for J; bases not matched to a gene: 11. The CDR3 DNA sequence: TGTGCCAGCAGTTCTGCCGGGACAGCTTCAAACAATGAGCAGTTCTTC. Translated: CASSSAGTASNNEQFF. The full variable domain, its missing parts supplied by reference TRBV28 and TRBJ2-1, is DVKVTQSSRYLVKRTGEKVFLECVQDMDHENMFWYRQDPGLGLRLIYFSYDVKMKEKGDIPEGYSVSREKKERFSLILESASTNQTSMYLCASSSAGTASNNEQFFGPGTRLTVL.

V and J are TRBV6-6 and TRBJ1-5; perhaps TRBD1 as D (5 bases). The CDR3 covers 15 residues. Trimming shortened V by 0 bases and J by 7 bases, and 13 bases separated the two germline ends. CDR1 and CDR2 (germline): MNHNY, SVGAGI (reference sequence). In DNA form, the CDR3 reads TGTGCCAGCAGTTACTCATCCGGGGGGGTACAGCCCCAGCATTTT. Protein product: CASSYSSGGVQPQHF.

This chain links TRBV7-9 with TRBJ1-5; maybe TRBD1 (5 bases). Germline V gene lookup returns CDR1 SEHNR and CDR2 FQNEAQ (reference sequence). The CDR3 contains 14 residues. V lost 1 base and J 10 bases, leaving 14 bases between the germline ends. Here the CDR3 reads CASSLEQVTSPQHF. CDR3 bases: TGTGCCAGCAGCTTAGAACAGGTTACGAGCCCCCAGCATTTT.

J is TRBJ2-1 and V is TRBV7-6; possibly TRBD2 for D (6 bases). This CDR3 has 16 residues. Germline V gene data show CDR1 as SGHVS and CDR2 as FNYEAQ. V shed 4 bases and J shed 0 bases, with 13 bases lying between them. The CDR3 nucleotides read TGTGCCAGCAGCTCAAAAAGGGACTTCTCCTACAATGAGCAGTTCTTC. Translating it yields CASSSKRDFSYNEQFF. Using reference TRBV7-6 and TRBJ2-1 for the parts outside the CDR3, the full variable domain is GAGVSQSPRYKVTKRGQDVALRCDPISGHVSLYWYRQALGQGPEFLTYFNYEAQQDKSGLPNDRFSAERPEGSISTLTIQRTEQRDSAMYRCASSSKRDFSYNEQFFGPGTRLTVL.

The chain links TRBV6-1 to TRBJ2-3; 7 nucleotides agree with TRBD2. Germline trimming cut 4 bases from V and 1 base from J; bases unmatched to any gene: 14. The CDR3 extends over 18 amino acids. The germline gives CDR1 MNHNS, CDR2 SASEGT. DNA for the CDR3: TGTGCCAGCAGTGCCCGGTTAGAAATAACTAGCGGCACAGATACGCAGTATTTT. This codes for CASSARLEITSGTDTQYF.

The chain combines TRBV5-1 with TRBJ2-2; 7 nucleotides match TRBD1. V was clipped by 4 bases and J by 4 bases; unmatched bases: 7. Germline loops: CDR1 SGHRS, CDR2 YFSETQ. CDR3 length equals 15 residues. The CDR3 region is CASSIGTVTTGELFF. The CDR3, as DNA: TGCGCCAGCAGCATCGGGACAGTGACCACCGGGGAGCTGTTTTTT. The full variable domain, rest sourced from reference TRBV5-1 and TRBJ2-2, is KAGVTQTPRYLIKTRGQQVTLSCSPISGHRSVSWYQQTPGQGLQFLFEYFSETQRNKGNFPGRFSGRQFSNSRSEMNVSTLELGDSALYLCASSIGTVTTGELFFGEGSRLTVL.

The CDR3 sequence: CASSRGTGTYNEQFF. CDR3 nucleotides: TGCGCCAGCAGCCGCGGCACAGGGACCTACAATGAGCAGTTCTTC. This chain joins TRBV5-1 and TRBJ2-1, with D possibly being TRBD1 (6 bases). Germline assignment: CDR1 SGHRS and CDR2 YFSETQ. Trimming removed 4 bases at V and 2 bases at J, with 13 bases between. The CDR3 totals 15 residues.

The rearrangement joins TRBV7-2 to TRBJ1-5, with TRBD1 matching over 9 bases. V shed 3 bases, J shed 6 bases, and the junction held 9 bases outside the gene matches. CDR3 length equals 16 residues. The V gene's germline CDR1 is SGHTA and CDR2 FQGNSA. The CDR3 DNA reads TGTGCCAGCAGCTTGGCCCCGTGGGGACAGGGTCAGCCCCAGCATTTT. This translates into CASSLAPWGQGQPQHF.

V usage is TRBV28 and J usage is TRBJ2-1, with 8 bases fitting TRBD2. CDR1 is MDHEN, CDR2 SYDVKM, per germline. Unmatched junction bases numbered 17, after V lost 5 bases and J lost 2 bases. This CDR3 comprises 19 residues. CDR3 nucleotide sequence: TGTGCCAGCAGTCCCCGACCGGGACTAGTTGAACGAGCCTACAATGAGCAGTTCTTC. Protein: CASSPRPGLVERAYNEQFF. Drawing the rest from reference TRBV28 and TRBJ2-1, the complete variable domain is DVKVTQSSRYLVKRTGEKVFLECVQDMDHENMFWYRQDPGLGLRLIYFSYDVKMKEKGDIPEGYSVSREKKERFSLILESASTNQTSMYLCASSPRPGLVERAYNEQFFGPGTRLTVL.

The chain recombines TRBV2 with TRBJ1-3; the D is unclear. V lost 6 bases and J 3 bases, leaving 3 bases between the germline ends. Per germline, CDR1 SNHLY and CDR2 FYNNEI. The length of the CDR3 is 11 residues. In DNA form, the CDR3 reads TGTGCCAGCAGAGGTGGAAACACCATATATTTT. Translated, it gives CASRGGNTIYF.

V usage is TRBV5-1 and J usage is TRBJ2-4; 7 bases map to TRBD1. The CDR3 spans 15 residues. V shed 4 bases and J 1 base; nucleotides not matched to a gene: 5. Germline-derived CDR1 and CDR2 are SGHRS and YFSETQ. The CDR3 DNA follows: TGCGCCAGCAGCGATTTACAGGGGGCCAAAAACATTCAGTACTTC. It yields the protein CASSDLQGAKNIQYF.

This chain joins TRBV6-5 and TRBJ2-1; D gene unclear. Germline V lookup: CDR1 MNHEY, CDR2 SVGAGI. The CDR3 is 12 amino acids. V dropped 6 bases and J dropped 8 bases, with 11 bases sitting between them. CDR3 region: CASSNSADEQFF. The CDR3 region has the DNA TGTGCCAGCAGCAATAGTGCTGATGAGCAGTTCTTC.

This chain links TRBV9 with TRBJ1-3; 7 nucleotides agree with TRBD1. This CDR3 contains 17 residues. Losses at the gene ends were 3 bases for V and 0 bases for J; bases not matched to a gene: 9. CDR1 and CDR2 from the germline V gene are SGDLS and YYNGEE. The CDR3 nucleotides read TGTGCCAGCAGCGGTATTTTCAAGGGGGCCTCTGGAAACACCATATATTTT. Translating it yields CASSGIFKGASGNTIYF. The whole variable domain, filled in from reference TRBV9 and TRBJ1-3, reads DSGVTQTPKHLITATGQRVTLRCSPRSGDLSVYWYQQSLDQGLQFLIQYYNGEERAKGNILERFSAQQFPDLHSELNLSSLELGDSALYFCASSGIFKGASGNTIYFGEGSWLTVV.

This chain uses TRBV18 with TRBJ2-6; 8 bases fit TRBD1. Looked up from germline, CDR1 is KGHSH and CDR2 is LQKENI. After removal of 0 bases from V and 9 bases from J, the junction contained 4 bases not matched to a gene. CDR3 length: 15 residues. CDR3 sequence: CASSPPQGAHNVLTF. The CDR3 bases are TGTGCCAGCTCACCACCGCAGGGGGCTCACAACGTCCTGACTTTC.

The J gene is TRBJ1-1, the V gene TRBV7-2, with D hard to call. The CDR3 consists of 13 residues. V lost 3 bases and J 3 bases, leaving 8 bases between the germline ends. In germline, CDR1 is SGHTA, CDR2 FQGNSA. CDR3 residues: CASSFSVDTEAFF. The CDR3 bases are TGTGCCAGCAGCTTTTCTGTGGACACTGAAGCTTTCTTT.

A single count supports this clone. V usage is TRBV9 and J usage is TRBJ1-1; D possibly corresponds to TRBD1 (5 bases). CDR3 length equals 15 residues. Per the germline V gene, CDR1 is SGDLS and CDR2 is YYNGEE. Trimming stripped 1 base from V and 12 bases from J, with 22 bases between. The CDR3 bases are TGTGCCAGCAGCGTATCCCCTTCGACCCAGGGTTTGACTTTCTTT. This sequence encodes CASSVSPSTQGLTFF.

V gene TRBV19 combines with J gene TRBJ1-2; no clear D gene. The CDR3 has 12 amino acids. Germline CDR1 is LNHDA and CDR2 is SQIVND (reference sequence). With 4 bases removed from V and 8 bases from J, the gap between germline ends came to 11 bases. In DNA, the CDR3 is TGTGCCAGTAGTAATCAACGGGGAGGCTACACCTTC. Translating gives CASSNQRGGYTF.

The chain is built from TRBV6-1 and TRBJ2-2; D gene uncertain. This CDR3 has 15 residues. Per germline, CDR1 MNHNS and CDR2 SASEGT. Between the trimmed V and J ends, which lost 5 bases and 3 bases, there was a span of 13 bases. CDR3 nucleotides: TGTGCCAGCAGTTTATCGGGCTCGCACACCGGGGAGCTGTTTTTT. Protein product: CASSLSGSHTGELFF.